The 14 T cell receptor beta chains reported below all come from one sample, sequenced in a study of beta chain features in type 1 diabetes. Sequencing targeted expressed TCRB transcripts, as all isolated RNA had been reverse transcribed. Clones were sequenced by immunoSEQ multiplex PCR, and TCRdb holds only the in-frame ones, with some missing. The sample includes under 800,000 clones, about 16% of them seen just once. The sample consisted of naive CD4+ T cells from blood. The receptors derive from a man aged 18 to 29 in good health.

The CDR3 sequence: CASSSGNTEAFF. Written as DNA, the CDR3 is TGTGCCAGCAGTTCGGGAAACACTGAAGCTTTCTTT. V usage is TRBV28 and J usage is TRBJ1-1, with D unclear. Germline V gives CDR1 MDHEN, CDR2 SYDVKM. CDR3 size: 12 residues. V was shortened by 4 bases and J by 2 bases, with 5 bases between the two germline ends. The full variable domain, in which reference TRBV28 and TRBJ1-1 provide the parts outside the CDR3, is DVKVTQSSRYLVKRTGEKVFLECVQDMDHENMFWYRQDPGLGLRLIYFSYDVKMKEKGDIPEGYSVSREKKERFSLILESASTNQTSMYLCASSSGNTEAFFGQGTRLTVV.

The chain is built from TRBV4-2 and TRBJ2-3; D gene uncertain. CDR3 length: 14 amino acids. Germline-derived CDR1 and CDR2 are LGHNA and YNFKEQ. V was cut by 0 bases and J by 1 base, with 5 bases left in between. The CDR3 DNA reads as TGTGCCAGCAGCCAAGAGCCTGGCACAGATACGCAGTATTTT. Encoded protein: CASSQEPGTDTQYF.

This clone was seen more than once but under ten times. CDR3 region: CASSVDENTGELFF. For the CDR3, the DNA is TGTGCCAGCAGCGTAGACGAGAACACCGGGGAGCTGTTTTTT. V gene TRBV9 combines with J gene TRBJ2-2; D not certain. V lost 0 bases to trimming and J lost 1 base, with 4 bases between them. The V gene's germline CDR1 is SGDLS and CDR2 YYNGEE. The length of the CDR3 is 14 residues.

There are a few counts of this clone. The chain carries TRBV5-1 and TRBJ2-7; D unclear. CDR1 is SGHRS, CDR2 YFSETQ, per germline. This CDR3 is built from 12 residues. V was shortened by 0 bases and J by 3 bases, with 4 bases between the two germline ends. Written as DNA, the CDR3 is TGCGCCAGCAGCTTGGGAGACTACGAGCAGTACTTC. It codes for CASSLGDYEQYF.

This clone has ten or more counts. V gene TRBV18 combines with J gene TRBJ2-1; no reliable D call. Looked up from germline, CDR1 is KGHSH and CDR2 is LQKENI. This CDR3 comprises 12 residues. The V end was cut by 2 bases, the J end by 5 bases, with 4 bases between. CDR3 coding DNA: TGTGCCAGCTCACCAGTTAACAATGAGCAGTTCTTC. It specifies CASSPVNNEQFF.

This clone was recorded a few times. The chain employs TRBV9 and TRBJ2-7; no clear D gene. The V end was cut by 3 bases, the J end by 2 bases, with 9 bases between. This CDR3 region has 13 residues. CDR1 is SGDLS, CDR2 YYNGEE, per germline. CDR3 in amino acids: CASSAWPAYEQYF. The DNA for the CDR3 is TGTGCCAGCAGCGCCTGGCCCGCCTACGAGCAGTACTTC.

This clone showed up just a few times. Germline and junction disagree at one end, which may indicate a read error. The CDR3 here is CACSGGDTQYF. The DNA for the CDR3 is TGTGCCTGCAGCGGAGGGGATACGCAGTATTTT. The chain joins TRBV6-5 to TRBJ2-3, with D perhaps matching TRBD2 (6 bases). Germline V gene data show CDR1 as MNHEY and CDR2 as SVGAGI. The CDR3 covers 11 residues.

This clone was observed a handful of times. Other DNA sequences in this specimen translate into the identical CDR3. The chain uses TRBV9 and TRBJ2-1, with 7 bases that match TRBD1. This CDR3 has 15 amino acids. The V gene's germline CDR1 is SGDLS and CDR2 YYNGEE. The trim removed 0 bases at V and 3 bases at J, leaving 3 bases unmatched. In DNA form, the CDR3 reads TGTGCCAGCAGCGTAGCAGCAGGGGGCTACAATGAGCAGTTCTTC. The encoded protein is CASSVAAGGYNEQFF. Full variable domain (missing parts from reference TRBV9 and TRBJ2-1): DSGVTQTPKHLITATGQRVTLRCSPRSGDLSVYWYQQSLDQGLQFLIQYYNGEERAKGNILERFSAQQFPDLHSELNLSSLELGDSALYFCASSVAAGGYNEQFFGPGTRLTVL.

This clone was picked up a small number of times. The gene calls are TRBV11-2 and TRBJ2-5; tentatively, D is TRBD1 (5 bases). Germline lookup yields CDR1 SGHAT and CDR2 FQNNGV. The V and J ends lost 4 bases and 2 bases respectively, with 8 bases between them. CDR3 length: 13 amino acids. CDR3 sequence: CASSSYRQETQYF. CDR3 DNA: TGTGCCAGCAGCTCCTACAGGCAAGAGACCCAGTACTTC.

This clone turned up a few times. V usage is TRBV12-5 and J usage is TRBJ2-1; TRBD2 agrees at 12 bases. This CDR3 spans 19 amino acids. Trimming took 1 base from V and 3 from J; bases not matched to a gene: 10. The germline V gene encodes CDR1 LGHNT and CDR2 FRNRAP. As DNA, the CDR3 is TGTGCTAGTGGTTTGGACGGGCTAGCGGGAGGGCAAGGCTACAATGAGCAGTTCTTC. This translates into CASGLDGLAGGQGYNEQFF.

This clone was observed a handful of times. The sample contains more than one DNA sequence encoding this CDR3. The chain couples TRBV5-4 to TRBJ2-5; a weak D match, TRBD1 (6 bases). The length of the CDR3 is 14 residues. V was trimmed by 0 bases and J by 3 bases, leaving 9 bases between them. In germline, CDR1 is SGHNT, CDR2 YYREEE (reference sequence). CDR3 amino acids: CASSLGTGKETQYF. The CDR3 region has the DNA TGTGCCAGCAGCTTGGGAACAGGGAAAGAGACCCAGTACTTC.

The chain couples TRBV7-9 to TRBJ2-7, with 8 bases fitting TRBD1. The CDR3 consists of 15 residues. Germline lookup yields CDR1 SEHNR and CDR2 FQNEAQ (reference sequence). With V trimmed by 5 bases and J by 4 bases, 10 bases remained unmatched. The CDR3 region has the DNA TGTGCCAGCAGCCCACCCGCAGGGGGCAGGTACGAGCAGTACTTC. Protein sequence: CASSPPAGGRYEQYF.

There are a few counts of this clone. The chain links TRBV6-6 to TRBJ2-6, with D hard to call. Trimming pared 4 bases from V and 0 bases from J, leaving 10 bases between. The length of the CDR3 is 16 residues. The germline CDR1 and CDR2 sequences are MNHNY and SVGAGI (reference sequence). CDR3: CASSSLTDSGANVLTF. The CDR3, as DNA: TGTGCCAGCAGTTCCCTTACAGACTCTGGGGCCAACGTCCTGACTTTC.

This clone was observed a handful of times. The chain has TRBV19 and TRBJ2-7, with D possibly matching TRBD1 (5 bases). This CDR3 spans 12 amino acids. CDR1 is LNHDA and CDR2 is SQIVND in the germline V gene (reference sequence). V was shortened by 5 bases and J by 3 bases, with 8 bases between the two germline ends. CDR3 in DNA: TGTGCCAGTAGTGTCGACAGCTACGAGCAGTACTTC. Its translation is CASSVDSYEQYF.